Below are 5 T cell receptor beta chains sequenced from a single sample in a study of post-analysis software for immune sequencing data (dated by TCRdb to 2014 to 2015). Here is what the overall study found, with its caveats: Significantly higher frequencies in patients than in controls were found for roughly five TRBV segments, including TRBV5-6, TRBV5-1 and TRBV20-1.

The library was made by PCR. Sequencing was carried out with an Illumina HiSeq 2500. To reduce PCR and sequencing biases, unique molecular identifiers were incorporated into the TCR beta cDNA libraries. The public reads were reprocessed in TCRdb via fastp at Q25 and MiXCR, keeping in-frame beta chains. Here each entry gathers all rows of one CDR3 protein and keeps the most common genes and DNA. Across this sample there are some 690,000 distinct CDR3 sequences, with over 45% seen only once. The top ten clones comprise around 11% of the sample. Their antigens remain unidentified. Source material: blood. These receptors came from a girl aged 2-10 years with multiple sclerosis.

V and J are TRBV7-9 and TRBJ1-2; D gene uncertain. The length of the CDR3 is 14 residues. The V end lost 1 base, the J end lost 2 bases, and 8 bases lay between the germline ends. The germline V gene encodes CDR1 SEHNR and CDR2 FQNEAQ (reference sequence). CDR3 loop: CASSLEAGNYGYTF. CDR3 nucleotide sequence: TGTGCCAGCAGCTTAGAGGCGGGGAACTATGGCTACACCTTC.

In this sample, this clonotype turned up a few times. The chain combines TRBV4-2 with TRBJ2-3, with a possible D match to TRBD2 (6 bases). The V gene lost 6 bases and the J gene lost 0 bases, with 13 bases spanning the gap. The V gene's germline CDR1 is LGHNA and CDR2 YNFKEQ. CDR3 size: 15 residues. The CDR3: CASSRSGSSTDTQYF. CDR3 bases: TGTGCCAGCAGTCGGAGCGGGTCTAGCACAGATACGCAGTATTTT.

This chain connects TRBV5-1 to TRBJ1-2; D perhaps matches TRBD1 (5 bases). The CDR3 consists of 11 residues. V dropped 7 bases and J dropped 6 bases, with 10 bases sitting between them. CDR1 is SGHRS, CDR2 YFSETQ, per germline. CDR3 region: CASGGDDGYTF. The DNA for the CDR3 is TGCGCCAGCGGAGGGGACGATGGCTACACCTTC.

V and J are TRBV16 and TRBJ1-1; 8 bases line up with TRBD1. The junction had 7 bases not matched to a gene; V was cut back by 3 bases and J by 4 bases. Germline CDR1 KGHSY, CDR2 FQNENV. The CDR3 length is 15 residues. CDR3 loop: CASSHSGGAGTEAFF. CDR3 DNA sequence: TGTGCCAGCAGCCACTCAGGGGGCGCGGGCACTGAAGCTTTCTTT.

This chain connects TRBV12-3 or TRBV12-4 to TRBJ1-4, with D possibly being TRBD1 (6 bases). V dropped 8 bases and J dropped 7 bases, with 14 bases sitting between them. CDR3 length equals 13 residues. CDR3: CASGSGAGEKLFF. Here the CDR3 DNA reads TGTGCCAGCGGGTCGGGGGCTGGTGAAAAACTGTTTTTT.